This T cell receptor beta chain was captured in a study of Graves' ophthalmopathy and Graves' hyperthyroidism. Comments on this clonotype: The antigen is undetermined.

The authors enrolled newly diagnosed hyperthyroidism patients aged 18 to 65 with under 2 months' duration. Losses at the gene ends were 1 base for V and 0 bases for J; bases not matched to a gene: 3. Germline CDR1 KGHDR, CDR2 SFDVKD. This CDR3 has 16 residues. The study, taken as a whole, reports: Ophthalmopathy versus stable hyperthyroidism: 13-signature model gave just under 90% sensitivity, 75% to 82% specificity. The model achieved around 67% sensitivity and over 72% specificity for ophthalmopathy progression.

RNA served as the template for amplifying TCR beta CDR3 regions. Second-round multiplex PCR came after first-round RT-PCR with HTBI primers. A single record per CDR3 protein comes from TCRdb applying MiXCR to the multiplex PCR reads. The repertoire holds 500,000 to 700,000 distinct CDR3 sequences, with less than 45% as singletons. The receptor was derived from an adult man with Graves' hyperthyroidism. This sequence joins TRBV24-1 and TRBJ2-3; 7 bases agree with TRBD2. Sequencing was carried out using peripheral blood or thyroid tissue (not recorded which). CDR3 amino acids: CATSDFGGVSTDTQYF. In DNA form, the CDR3 reads TGTGCCACCAGTGATTTTGGGGGGGTGAGCACAGATACGCAGTATTTT.